The table lists the clone carrying this T cell receptor (beta chain) with many counts. The antigen is undetermined. This sample stems from a study of T cells in Graves' hyperthyroidism and ophthalmopathy. General study results and limits: By a 13 V-J model, ophthalmopathy was set apart from stable hyperthyroidism. Ophthalmopathy got predicted by the model a median around 6.6 months before its onset.

Researchers took RNA transcripts and amplified the TCR beta CDR3 regions from them. During a first-round RT-PCR of the TCR CDR3, the HTBI primer set was used. TCRdb ran MiXCR on the multiplex PCR reads and lists one entry per CDR3 protein. The repertoire has hundreds of thousands of distinct CDR3 sequences, over 15% of them found once; the top ten carry roughly 15%. Germline V gene sequence: CDR1 DFQATT, CDR2 SNEGSKA (reference sequence). This CDR3 is 13 amino acids long. Trimming shortened V by 6 bases and J by 3 bases, and 15 bases separated the two germline ends. The sequence derives from a woman younger than 35 with Graves' ophthalmopathy. The V gene is TRBV20-1, the J gene TRBJ2-7; D is possibly TRBD2 (6 bases). What was sequenced was blood. CDR3 sequence (DNA): TGCAGTGCCTATAGCGGTGCAAACTACGAGCAGTACTTC. This sequence encodes CSAYSGANYEQYF.